The entry below gives a single T cell receptor (beta chain) sequence along with its context. Antigen unknown. These data are taken from a study of cytomegalovirus exposure and HLA in healthy donors. Whole-study findings and limits: Some TCR beta chains (around 160 of them) were listed as cytomegalovirus-associated. According to a later analysis, donors in an Asian-associated ancestry cluster reportedly had fewer N-insertions than the approximately 720-donor mean. A later analysis found that most CMV-associated TCR beta chains appeared HLA-restricted.

60 Vbeta and 13 Jbeta primers were used in PCR. Produced via immunoSEQ multiplex PCR; TCRdb's table is partial and in-frame only. The sample lists under 130,000 clones; 60% to 85% were seen once. The source of this sequence is a female donor in good health and CMV-seropositive. Sequenced: PBMCs.

CDR3 bases: TGCGCCAGCAGCTTGGCCGCGGGTAGCTCCTACGAGCAGTACTTC. Residues: CASSLAAGSSYEQYF. The V gene is TRBV5-1, the J gene TRBJ2-7, with D tentatively TRBD2 (5 bases). The CDR3 extends over 15 amino acids. The V end lost 0 bases, the J end lost 0 bases, and 10 bases lay between the germline ends. CDR1 is SGHRS and CDR2 is YFSETQ in the germline V gene.